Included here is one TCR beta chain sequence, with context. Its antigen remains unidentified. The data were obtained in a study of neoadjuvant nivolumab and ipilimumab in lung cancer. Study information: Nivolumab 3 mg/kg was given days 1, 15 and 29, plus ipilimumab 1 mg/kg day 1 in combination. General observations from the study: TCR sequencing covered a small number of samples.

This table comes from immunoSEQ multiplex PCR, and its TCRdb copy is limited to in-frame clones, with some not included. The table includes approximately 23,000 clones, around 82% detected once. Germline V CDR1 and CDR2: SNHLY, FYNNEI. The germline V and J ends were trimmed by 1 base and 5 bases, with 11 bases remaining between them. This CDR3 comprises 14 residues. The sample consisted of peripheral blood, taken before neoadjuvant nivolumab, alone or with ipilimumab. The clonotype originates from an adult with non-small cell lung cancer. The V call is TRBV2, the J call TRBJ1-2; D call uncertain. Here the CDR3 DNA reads TGTGCCAGCAGTGAAGGGTTGGAGATTTATGGCTACACCTTC. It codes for CASSEGLEIYGYTF.